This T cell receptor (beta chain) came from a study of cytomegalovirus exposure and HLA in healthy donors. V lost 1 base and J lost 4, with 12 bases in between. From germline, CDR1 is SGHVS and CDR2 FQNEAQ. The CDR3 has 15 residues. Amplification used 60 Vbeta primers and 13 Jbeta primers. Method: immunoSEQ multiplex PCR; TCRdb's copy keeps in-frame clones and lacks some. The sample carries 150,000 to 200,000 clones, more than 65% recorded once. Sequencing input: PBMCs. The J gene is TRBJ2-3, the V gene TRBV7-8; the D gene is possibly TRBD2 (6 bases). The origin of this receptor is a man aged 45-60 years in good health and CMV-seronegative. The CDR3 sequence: CASSLGATGADTQYF. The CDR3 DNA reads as TGTGCCAGCAGCTTAGGGGCTACGGGGGCAGATACGCAGTATTTT.